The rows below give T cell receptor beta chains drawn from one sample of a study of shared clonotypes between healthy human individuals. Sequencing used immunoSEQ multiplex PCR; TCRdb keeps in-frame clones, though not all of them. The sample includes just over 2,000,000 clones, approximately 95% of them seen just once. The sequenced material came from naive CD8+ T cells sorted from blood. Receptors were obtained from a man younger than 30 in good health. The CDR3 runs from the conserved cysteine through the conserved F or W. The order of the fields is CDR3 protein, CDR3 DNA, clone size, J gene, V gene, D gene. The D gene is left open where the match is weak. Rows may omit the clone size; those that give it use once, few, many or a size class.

CASSSDYEEQFF	TGTGCCAGCAGCTCGGACTATGAAGAGCAGTTCTTC	NA	TRBJ2-1	TRBV7-9	NA
CASSDGLAYEQYF	TGCGCCAGCAGTGACGGACTAGCATACGAGCAGTACTTC	NA	TRBJ2-7	TRBV10-1	TRBD2
CASSLAQRGASYEQYF	TGTGCCAGCAGCTTAGCACAAAGGGGGGCCTCCTACGAGCAGTACTTC	once	TRBJ2-7	TRBV7-2	NA
CASSLALADNTGELFF	TGTGCCAGCAGCTTAGCACTAGCGGATAACACCGGGGAGCTGTTTTTT	once	TRBJ2-2	TRBV7-2	TRBD2
CATAPTGDTYEQYF	TGTGCCACCGCTCCGACAGGGGATACCTACGAGCAGTACTTC	NA	TRBJ2-7	TRBV19	TRBD1
CASSLLAGLNTGELFF	TGTGCCAGCAGTTTATTAGCGGGACTGAACACCGGGGAGCTGTTTTTT	NA	TRBJ2-2	TRBV28	TRBD2
CASSLYRANTEAFF	TGTGCCAGCAGCTTATATAGGGCAAACACTGAAGCTTTCTTT	once	TRBJ1-1	TRBV13	NA
CATDEVAGTQETQYF	TGTGCCACAGACGAGGTAGCGGGAACCCAAGAGACCCAGTACTTC	NA	TRBJ2-5	TRBV15	TRBD2
CASSLKESSEQFF	TGTGCCAGCAGTTTAAAAGAATCAAGCGAGCAGTTCTTC	NA	TRBJ2-1	TRBV27	NA
CASSPGQFYEQYF	TGCGCCAGCAGCCCCGGACAGTTTTACGAGCAGTACTTC	NA	TRBJ2-7	TRBV5-1	NA
CASSAPDGRSNTGELFF	TGTGCCAGCAGCGCCCCAGATGGGAGATCAAACACCGGGGAGCTGTTTTTT	NA	TRBJ2-2	TRBV7-9	NA
CASSEAGTGGRDTQYF	TGTGCCAGCAGTGAAGCCGGGACAGGGGGGAGAGATACGCAGTATTTT	NA	TRBJ2-3	TRBV6-1	TRBD1
CASSLGAGGPNEQFF	TGTGCCAGCAGCTTAGGTGCGGGGGGGCCTAATGAGCAGTTCTTC	NA	TRBJ2-1	TRBV7-9	TRBD2